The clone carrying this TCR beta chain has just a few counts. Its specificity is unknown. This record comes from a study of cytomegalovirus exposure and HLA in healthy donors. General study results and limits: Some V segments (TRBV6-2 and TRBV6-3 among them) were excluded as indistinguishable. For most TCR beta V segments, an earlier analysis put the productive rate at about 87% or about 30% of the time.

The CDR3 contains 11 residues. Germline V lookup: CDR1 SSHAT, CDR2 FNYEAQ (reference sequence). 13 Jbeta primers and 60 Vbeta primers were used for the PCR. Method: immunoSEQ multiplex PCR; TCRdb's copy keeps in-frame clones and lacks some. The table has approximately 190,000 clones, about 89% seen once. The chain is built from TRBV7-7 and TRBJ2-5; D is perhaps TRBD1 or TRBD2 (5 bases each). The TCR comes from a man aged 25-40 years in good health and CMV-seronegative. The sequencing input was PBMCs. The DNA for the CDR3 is TGTGCTAGCGCAGACAGTGAGACCCAGTACTTC. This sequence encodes CASADSETQYF.